The source of this TCR beta chain is a study of vaccination and CD4 T cells after COVID-19. Study in general: Cells received overlapping spike peptides from SARS-CoV-2, HCoV-NL63, HCoV-OC43 and HCoV-229E as stimulation. Cultures that served as controls received a CEFX pool, an HIV-1 Nef pool, or no peptide.

There are 15 residues in the CDR3. Germline CDR1 and CDR2: LNHDA and SQIVND (reference sequence). Unmatched junction bases numbered 3, after V lost 3 bases and J lost 1 base. Time point here: late sampling 161 to 241 days after vaccination in a few convalescent patients. Treatment indicated: approximately nine-day PBMC culture with coronavirus spike peptide pools or control peptides (ViraFEST assay). Negative selection isolated the CD4+ T cells once the cells had been cultured for approximately ten days. An Oncomine TCR Beta short-read assay was used to sequence the DNA from cultured CD4+ T cells. TCRdb used MiXCR to reprocess the PCR reads, holding one entry per CDR3 protein. Of about 23,000 distinct CDR3 sequences listed, around 30% were seen once; the top ten hold 8.6%. This clonotype appeared a single time. The antigen is unknown. Study-wide results and limits: Convalescent patients' clones that were vaccine-specific were spike mono-reactive in 304 of 307 cases.

The sample was CD4+ T cells from blood, cultured in vitro, taken about 7 months after SARS-CoV-2 vaccination. The sequence derives from a human donor who had recovered from COVID-19. The J gene is TRBJ2-3, the V gene TRBV19; 8 bases fit TRBD2. The CDR3 here is CASSIGGGGTDTQYF. CDR3 DNA sequence: TGTGCCAGTAGTATCGGGGGGGGAGGCACAGATACGCAGTATTTT.